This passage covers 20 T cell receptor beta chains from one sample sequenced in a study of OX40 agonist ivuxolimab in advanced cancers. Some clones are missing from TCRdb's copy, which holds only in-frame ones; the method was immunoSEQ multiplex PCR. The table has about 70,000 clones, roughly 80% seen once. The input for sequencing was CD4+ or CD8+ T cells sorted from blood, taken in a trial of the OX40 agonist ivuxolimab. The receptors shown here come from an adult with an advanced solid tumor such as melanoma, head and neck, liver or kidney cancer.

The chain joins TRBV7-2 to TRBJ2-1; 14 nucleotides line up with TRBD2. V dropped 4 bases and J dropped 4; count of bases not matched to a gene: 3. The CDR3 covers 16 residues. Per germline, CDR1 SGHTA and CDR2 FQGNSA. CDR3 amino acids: CASSWGTSGGYNEQFF. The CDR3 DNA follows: TGTGCCAGCAGCTGGGGGACTAGCGGGGGTTACAATGAGCAGTTCTTC.

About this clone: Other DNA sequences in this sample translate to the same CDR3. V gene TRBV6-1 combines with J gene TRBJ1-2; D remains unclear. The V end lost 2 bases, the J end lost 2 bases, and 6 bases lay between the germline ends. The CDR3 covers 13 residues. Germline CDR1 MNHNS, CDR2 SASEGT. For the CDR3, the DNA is TGTGCCAGCAGTGAAAGACGGAACTATGGCTACACCTTC. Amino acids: CASSERRNYGYTF.

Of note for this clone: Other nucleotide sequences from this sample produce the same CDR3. CDR3 sequence (DNA): TGTGCCAGTAGTATAGCAGACGGCTATGAGCAGTACTTC. Amino acid sequence: CASSIADGYEQYF. The V call is TRBV19, the J call TRBJ2-7; D uncertain. The CDR3 length is 13 residues. With 1 base removed from V and 7 bases from J, the gap between germline ends came to 11 bases. Germline assignment: CDR1 LNHDA and CDR2 SQIVND (reference sequence).

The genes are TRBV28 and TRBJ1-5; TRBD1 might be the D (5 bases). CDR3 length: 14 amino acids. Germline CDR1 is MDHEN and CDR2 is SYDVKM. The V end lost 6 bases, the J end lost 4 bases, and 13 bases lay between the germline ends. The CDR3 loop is CASSTLGGNQPQHF. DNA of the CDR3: TGTGCCAGCAGCACCCTGGGGGGAAATCAGCCCCAGCATTTT.

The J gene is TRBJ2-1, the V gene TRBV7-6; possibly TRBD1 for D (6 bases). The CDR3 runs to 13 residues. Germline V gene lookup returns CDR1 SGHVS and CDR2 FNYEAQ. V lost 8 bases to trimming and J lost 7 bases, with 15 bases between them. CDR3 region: CASGKAGANEQFF. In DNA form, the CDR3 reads TGTGCCAGCGGGAAGGCAGGGGCAAATGAGCAGTTCTTC.

CDR3 nucleotides: TGTGCCAGCAGCTTAGGGGGACAGGGGAGGATTCATGAGCAGTTCTTC. As protein: CASSLGGQGRIHEQFF. The chain has TRBV7-9 and TRBJ2-1; TRBD1 agrees at 10 bases. There are 16 residues in the CDR3. Germline V CDR1 and CDR2: SEHNR, FQNEAQ (reference sequence). V trimming: 1 base; J trimming: 8 bases; junction bases outside the gene matches: 8. The complete variable domain, with remaining parts taken from reference TRBV7-9 and TRBJ2-1, reads DTGVSQNPRHKITKRGQNVTFRCDPISEHNRLYWYRQTLGQGPEFLTYFQNEAQLEKSRLLSDRFSAERPKGSFSTLEIQRTEQGDSAMYLCASSLGGQGRIHEQFFGPGTRLTVL.

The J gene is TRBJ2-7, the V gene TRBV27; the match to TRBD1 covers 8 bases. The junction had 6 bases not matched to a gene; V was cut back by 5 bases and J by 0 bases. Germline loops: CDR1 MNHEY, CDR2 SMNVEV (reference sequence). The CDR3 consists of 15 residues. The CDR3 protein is CASSLQGGSSYEQYF. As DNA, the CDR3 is TGTGCCAGCAGTCTACAGGGGGGAAGCTCCTACGAGCAGTACTTC.

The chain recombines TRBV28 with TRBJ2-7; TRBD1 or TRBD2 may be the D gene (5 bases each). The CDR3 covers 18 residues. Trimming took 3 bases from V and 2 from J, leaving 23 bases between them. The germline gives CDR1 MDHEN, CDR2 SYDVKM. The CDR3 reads CASSFTLRLGTQTYEQYF. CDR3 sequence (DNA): TGTGCCAGCAGTTTTACCTTGCGTCTGGGGACGCAGACCTACGAGCAGTACTTC.

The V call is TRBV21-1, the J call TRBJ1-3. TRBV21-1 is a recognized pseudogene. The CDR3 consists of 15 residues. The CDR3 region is CASSKAWNSGNTIYF. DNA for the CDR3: TGTGCCAGCAGCAAAGCATGGAACTCTGGAAACACCATATATTTT.

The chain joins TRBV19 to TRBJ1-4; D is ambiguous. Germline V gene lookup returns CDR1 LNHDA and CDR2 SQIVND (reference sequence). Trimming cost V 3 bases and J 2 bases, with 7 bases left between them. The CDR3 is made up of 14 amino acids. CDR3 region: CASSIGGTNEKLFF. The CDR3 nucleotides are TGTGCCAGTAGTATCGGTGGGACTAATGAAAAACTGTTTTTT.

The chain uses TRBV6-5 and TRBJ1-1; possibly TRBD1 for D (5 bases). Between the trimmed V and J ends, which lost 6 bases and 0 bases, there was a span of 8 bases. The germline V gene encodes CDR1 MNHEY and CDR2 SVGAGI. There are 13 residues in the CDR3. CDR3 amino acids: CASSGGVNTEAFF. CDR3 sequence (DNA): TGTGCCAGCAGCGGGGGGGTGAACACTGAAGCTTTCTTT.

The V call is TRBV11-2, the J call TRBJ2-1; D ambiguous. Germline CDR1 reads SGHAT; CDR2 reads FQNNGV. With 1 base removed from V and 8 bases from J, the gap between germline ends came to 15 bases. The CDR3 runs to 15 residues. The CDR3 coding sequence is TGTGCCAGCAGCTTAGGGAGTATCGGGCAAGATGAGCAGTTCTTC. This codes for CASSLGSIGQDEQFF. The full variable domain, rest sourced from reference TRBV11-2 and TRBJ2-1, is EAGVAQSPRYKIIEKRQSVAFWCNPISGHATLYWYQQILGQGPKLLIQFQNNGVVDDSQLPKDRFSAERLKGVDSTLKIQPAKLEDSAVYLCASSLGSIGQDEQFFGPGTRLTVL.

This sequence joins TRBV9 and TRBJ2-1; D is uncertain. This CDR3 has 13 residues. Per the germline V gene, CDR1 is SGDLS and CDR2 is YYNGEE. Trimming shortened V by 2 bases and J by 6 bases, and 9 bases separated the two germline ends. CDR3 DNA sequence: TGTGCCAGCAGCGTTAGCTCGTTCAATGAGCAGTTCTTC. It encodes CASSVSSFNEQFF.

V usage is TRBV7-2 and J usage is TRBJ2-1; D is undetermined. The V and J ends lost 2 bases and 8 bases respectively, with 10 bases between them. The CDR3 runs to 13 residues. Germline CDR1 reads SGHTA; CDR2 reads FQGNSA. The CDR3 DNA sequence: TGTGCCAGCAGCTTATTATTGCTCCATGAGCAGTTCTTC. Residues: CASSLLLLHEQFF.

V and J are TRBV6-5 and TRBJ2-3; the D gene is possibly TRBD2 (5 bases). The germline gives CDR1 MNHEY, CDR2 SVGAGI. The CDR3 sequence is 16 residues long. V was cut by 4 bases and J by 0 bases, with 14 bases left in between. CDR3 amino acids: CASSSPGSPSTDTQYF. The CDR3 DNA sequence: TGTGCCAGCAGTTCCCCGGGGAGTCCTAGCACAGATACGCAGTATTTT.

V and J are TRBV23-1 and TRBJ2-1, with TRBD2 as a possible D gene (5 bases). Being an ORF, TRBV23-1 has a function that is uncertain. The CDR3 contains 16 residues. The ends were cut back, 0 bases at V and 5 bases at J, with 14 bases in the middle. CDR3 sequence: CASSQSWPGMNNEQFF. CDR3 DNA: TGCGCCAGCAGTCAATCGTGGCCGGGGATGAACAATGAGCAGTTCTTC.

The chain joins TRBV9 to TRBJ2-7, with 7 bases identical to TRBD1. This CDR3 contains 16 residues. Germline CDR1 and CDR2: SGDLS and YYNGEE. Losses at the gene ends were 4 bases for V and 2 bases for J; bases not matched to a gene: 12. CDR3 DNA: TGTGCCAGCAGCCCCCGTTCGGAGACAGGGCCCTACGAGCAGTACTTC. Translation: CASSPRSETGPYEQYF.

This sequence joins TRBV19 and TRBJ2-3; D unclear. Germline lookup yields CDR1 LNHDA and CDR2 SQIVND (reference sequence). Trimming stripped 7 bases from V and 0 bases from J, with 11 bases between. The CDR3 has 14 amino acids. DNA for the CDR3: TGTGCCAGTAAGGCAGGAGTTAGCACAGATACGCAGTATTTT. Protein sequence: CASKAGVSTDTQYF. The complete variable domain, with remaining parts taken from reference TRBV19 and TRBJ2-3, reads DGGITQSPKYLFRKEGQNVTLSCEQNLNHDAMYWYRQDPGQGLRLIYYSQIVNDFQKGDIAEGYSVSREKKESFPLTVTSAQKNPTAFYLCASKAGVSTDTQYFGPGTRLTVL.

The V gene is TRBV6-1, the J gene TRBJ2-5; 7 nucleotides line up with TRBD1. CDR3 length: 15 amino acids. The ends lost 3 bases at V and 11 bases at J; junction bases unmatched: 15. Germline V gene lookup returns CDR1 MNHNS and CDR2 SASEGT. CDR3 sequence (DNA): TGTGCCAGCAGTGAGATATGGACAGGACCTAGGGAGCAGTACTTC. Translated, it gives CASSEIWTGPREQYF.

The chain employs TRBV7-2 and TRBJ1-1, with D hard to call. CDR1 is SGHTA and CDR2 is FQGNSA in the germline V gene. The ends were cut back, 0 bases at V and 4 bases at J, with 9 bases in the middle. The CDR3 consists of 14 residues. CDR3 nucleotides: TGTGCCAGCAGCTTAGCGTCGGGGAGCACTGAAGCTTTCTTT. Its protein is CASSLASGSTEAFF.